The 30 T cell receptor beta chains listed next were all sequenced from one sample in a study of T cell responses to AZD1222 COVID-19 vaccine. TCRdb keeps only in-frame clones here, not all; method: immunoSEQ multiplex PCR. The sample contains 95,000 to 150,000 clones, around 82% of which appear only once. The material sequenced was peripheral blood, taken on day 0 of AZD1222 vaccination. Receptors originate from an adult in good health.

This clone was recorded once. V and J are TRBV27 and TRBJ1-1, with 7 nucleotides matching TRBD1. The CDR3 spans 13 residues. V trimming: 3 bases; J trimming: 9 bases; junction bases outside the gene matches: 7. Germline lookup yields CDR1 MNHEY and CDR2 SMNVEV (reference sequence). The CDR3 DNA sequence: TGTGCCAGCAGTTTCGGGGGGACAGACCAAGCTTTCTTT. Its translation: CASSFGGTDQAFF.

This chain uses TRBV24-1 with TRBJ2-1; D remains ambiguous. CDR3 length: 16 residues. In germline, CDR1 is KGHDR, CDR2 SFDVKD. Between the trimmed V and J ends, which lost 1 base and 8 bases, there was a span of 17 bases. CDR3 coding DNA: TGTGCCACCAGTGATTTTTCCGGCCTGTCTAGGGATGAGCAGTTCTTC. This codes for CATSDFSGLSRDEQFF.

This clone was counted a few times. The chain combines TRBV7-8 with TRBJ2-1; the match to TRBD2 covers 8 bases. The junction had 9 bases not matched to a gene; V was cut back by 5 bases and J by 3 bases. Per the germline V gene, CDR1 is SGHVS and CDR2 is FQNEAQ. This CDR3 is 16 amino acids long. CDR3 DNA: TGTGCCAGCAGCGGAATAGCGGGGCCCCACTACAATGAGCAGTTCTTC. Translation gives CASSGIAGPHYNEQFF.

The chain combines TRBV6-5 with TRBJ1-1; D perhaps matches TRBD1 (6 bases). Germline loops: CDR1 MNHEY, CDR2 SVGAGI. Between the trimmed V and J ends, which lost 6 bases and 0 bases, there was a span of 14 bases. The CDR3 length is 15 residues. For the CDR3, the DNA is TGTGCCAGCAGACCTCACAGGGCGGTGAACACTGAAGCTTTCTTT. Translation gives CASRPHRAVNTEAFF.

The rearrangement links TRBV12-3 or TRBV12-4 to TRBJ1-5, with D uncertain. The V end was cut by 2 bases, the J end by 5 bases, with 7 bases between. The CDR3 runs to 13 residues. The CDR3 coding sequence is TGTGCCAGCAGTTTAAGCGTCGATCAGCCCCAGCATTTT. The encoded protein is CASSLSVDQPQHF.

This clone was found once. The chain has TRBV18 and TRBJ2-7, with D possibly called TRBD1 or TRBD2 (7 bases each). V lost 3 bases and J lost 4, with 22 bases in between. The CDR3 contains 17 residues. Germline CDR1 KGHSH, CDR2 LQKENI. The CDR3: CASSPQAGPGGGYEQYF. The CDR3 DNA is TGTGCCAGCTCACCGCAGGCGGGCCCAGGGGGGGGGTACGAGCAGTACTTC.

The CDR3 DNA is TGTGCCAGTAGCTCTGACGACAGGGTCTACGAGCAGTACTTC. This translates into CASSSDDRVYEQYF. The V gene is TRBV19, the J gene TRBJ2-7, with 7 positions matching TRBD1. Germline trimming cut 6 bases from V and 3 bases from J; bases unmatched to any gene: 8. CDR1 is LNHDA, CDR2 SQIVND, per germline (reference sequence). The CDR3 length is 14 residues.

The J gene is TRBJ2-1, the V gene TRBV29-1; 7 nucleotides align to TRBD2. The ends lost 0 bases at V and 9 bases at J; junction bases unmatched: 8. The CDR3 is made up of 14 amino acids. Germline lookup yields CDR1 SQVTM and CDR2 ANQGSEA. The CDR3 reads CSVEERRGSGEQFF. CDR3 DNA: TGCAGCGTTGAAGAAAGGCGGGGGTCGGGTGAGCAGTTCTTC.

V gene TRBV7-9 combines with J gene TRBJ1-2; D remains ambiguous. Germline assignment: CDR1 SEHNR and CDR2 FQNEAQ (reference sequence). This CDR3 comprises 13 residues. With 4 bases removed from V and 5 bases from J, the gap between germline ends came to 11 bases. The CDR3 reads CASSSPPVYGYTF. As DNA, the CDR3 is TGTGCCAGCAGCTCTCCCCCTGTATATGGCTACACCTTC.

V is TRBV11-2 and J is TRBJ1-2; 9 nucleotides align to TRBD1. CDR1 SGHAT and CDR2 FQNNGV come from the germline V gene. The CDR3 spans 13 residues. Losses at the gene ends were 6 bases for V and 6 bases for J; bases not matched to a gene: 5. The CDR3 DNA is TGTGCCAGCAGACGGACAGGGGCGAATGGCTACACCTTC. It is translated as CASRRTGANGYTF.

This clone was recorded once. V usage is TRBV19 and J usage is TRBJ2-2; no firm D call. Deletions cut 2 bases from V and 8 bases from J, with 9 bases between. Germline CDR1 LNHDA, CDR2 SQIVND (reference sequence). The CDR3 consists of 13 residues. Written as DNA, the CDR3 is TGTGCCAGTAGTATACTGGTGGGGGGGGAGCTGTTTTTT. It encodes CASSILVGGELFF. The full variable domain, rest sourced from reference TRBV19 and TRBJ2-2, is DGGITQSPKYLFRKEGQNVTLSCEQNLNHDAMYWYRQDPGQGLRLIYYSQIVNDFQKGDIAEGYSVSREKKESFPLTVTSAQKNPTAFYLCASSILVGGELFFGEGSRLTVL.

As for this clone: The junction and the germline gene differ at one end; a read error may be behind it. The rearrangement links TRBV7-3 to TRBJ1-2; 8 nucleotides line up with TRBD1. Germline V gives CDR1 SGHTA, CDR2 FQGTGA. This CDR3 comprises 14 residues. The CDR3 nucleotides are TGTGCCAGCAGCTTGACCGGTCCAGGGGGCTCGGTTGATTTC. Translated: CASSLTGPGGSVDF. The whole variable domain, remainder taken from reference TRBV7-3 and TRBJ1-2, is GAGVSQTPSNKVTEKGKYVELRCDPISGHTALYWYRQSLGQGPEFLIYFQGTGAADDSGLPNDRFFAVRPEGSVSTLKIQRTERGDSAVYLCASSLTGPGGSVDFGSGTRLTVV.

The chain uses TRBV11-2 and TRBJ2-7; TRBD1 matches at 10 bases. The CDR3 length is 15 residues. Germline-derived CDR1 and CDR2 are SGHAT and FQNNGV. With 7 bases clipped from V and 4 bases from J, the junction kept 10 bases outside the gene matches. CDR3 residues: CASNPRRDRGYEQYF. The CDR3 DNA follows: TGTGCCAGCAACCCTCGGCGGGACAGGGGATACGAGCAGTACTTC. Based on the CDR3 plus reference TRBV11-2 and TRBJ2-7, the full variable domain is EAGVAQSPRYKIIEKRQSVAFWCNPISGHATLYWYQQILGQGPKLLIQFQNNGVVDDSQLPKDRFSAERLKGVDSTLKIQPAKLEDSAVYLCASNPRRDRGYEQYFGPGTRLTVT.

CDR3 in amino acids: CASSQESSDTIYF. The CDR3 DNA is TGTGCCAGCAGCCAAGAATCAAGTGACACCATATATTTT. V is TRBV4-2 and J is TRBJ1-3; no clear D. V was pared by 0 bases and J by 8 bases, with 8 bases between. The V gene's germline CDR1 is LGHNA and CDR2 YNFKEQ. This CDR3 is built from 13 residues.

V gene TRBV7-2 combines with J gene TRBJ1-2, with D possibly matching TRBD1 (5 bases). CDR1 is SGHTA, CDR2 FQGNSA, per germline. V was pared by 4 bases and J by 4 bases, with 10 bases between. The CDR3 spans 13 residues. The CDR3 coding sequence is TGTGCCAGCAGCTCCAGGGAGAGCTATGGCTACACCTTC. Protein product: CASSSRESYGYTF.

This chain joins TRBV29-1 and TRBJ2-7, with 7 bases matching TRBD2. Trimming at V came to 2 bases and at J to 0 bases, leaving 4 bases not matched to a gene. This CDR3 comprises 14 residues. Germline V CDR1 and CDR2: SQVTM, ANQGSEA. The CDR3 here is CSVERGGSSYEQYF. The CDR3 nucleotides are TGCAGCGTTGAACGGGGAGGGTCCTCCTACGAGCAGTACTTC.

This chain links TRBV16 with TRBJ1-6; no reliable D call. CDR1 is KGHSY and CDR2 is FQNENV in the germline V gene. This CDR3 contains 15 residues. V was clipped by 3 bases and J by 6 bases, with 12 bases between them. The CDR3 DNA reads as TGTGCCAGCAGCCACTCCGGTTCTCTTAATTCACCCCTCCACTTT. Its translation is CASSHSGSLNSPLHF.

The chain is built from TRBV27 and TRBJ2-7; D gene ambiguous. Trimming took 5 bases from V and 4 from J, leaving 12 bases between them. This CDR3 is 13 amino acids long. Germline CDR1 MNHEY, CDR2 SMNVEV (reference sequence). The CDR3 nucleotides read TGTGCCAGCAGTCTCACCATCCGATACGAGCAGTACTTC. It codes for CASSLTIRYEQYF.

This rearrangement joins TRBV9 to TRBJ2-7; possibly TRBD2 for D (6 bases). CDR3 length: 12 residues. V lost 0 bases and J 7 bases, leaving 8 bases between the germline ends. The V gene's germline CDR1 is SGDLS and CDR2 YYNGEE. CDR3 protein: CASSVDRGEQYF. CDR3 bases: TGTGCCAGCAGCGTAGACCGGGGGGAGCAGTACTTC.

As concerns this clone: Other nucleotide sequences in the sample specify the same CDR3. CDR3 nucleotides: TGTGCCAGCAGCCCCAGCGGTGGCACAGATACGCAGTATTTT. Translation: CASSPSGGTDTQYF. The V and J genes are TRBV9 and TRBJ2-3; weak D call: TRBD2 (5 bases). Germline V gene data show CDR1 as SGDLS and CDR2 as YYNGEE. CDR3 length equals 14 residues. V was shortened by 4 bases and J by 1 base, with 10 bases between the two germline ends.

V usage is TRBV2 and J usage is TRBJ1-1; D is undetermined. Germline lookup yields CDR1 SNHLY and CDR2 FYNNEI. Trimming took 1 base from V and 1 from J, leaving 4 bases between them. CDR3 size: 13 residues. The CDR3, as DNA: TGTGCCAGCAGTGAAGTAGAGAACACTGAAGCTTTCTTT. Its translation: CASSEVENTEAFF.

The V gene is TRBV28, the J gene TRBJ1-2; D is uncertain. Germline lookup yields CDR1 MDHEN and CDR2 SYDVKM. Deletions cut 2 bases from V and 4 bases from J, with 11 bases between. There are 14 residues in the CDR3. The CDR3 reads CASSLTRSVYGYTF. The CDR3 bases are TGTGCCAGCAGTTTAACCCGATCAGTCTATGGCTACACCTTC.

J is TRBJ2-7 and V is TRBV28; no clear D gene. The CDR3 runs to 14 residues. Germline CDR1 is MDHEN and CDR2 is SYDVKM. V was clipped by 4 bases and J by 0 bases, with 10 bases between them. The CDR3 region is CASSSGPVSYEQYF. In nucleotides, the CDR3 is TGTGCCAGCAGTTCCGGACCAGTCTCCTACGAGCAGTACTTC.

The chain has TRBV19 and TRBJ1-5; 11 positions match TRBD1. This CDR3 spans 20 amino acids. The germline gives CDR1 LNHDA, CDR2 SQIVND (reference sequence). With V trimmed by 3 bases and J by 0 bases, 13 bases remained unmatched. CDR3 in DNA: TGTGCCAGTAGTATTAGGCGGGGGACAGGGGGGATTGATAGCAATCAGCCCCAGCATTTT. The encoded protein is CASSIRRGTGGIDSNQPQHF. The whole variable domain, remainder taken from reference TRBV19 and TRBJ1-5, is DGGITQSPKYLFRKEGQNVTLSCEQNLNHDAMYWYRQDPGQGLRLIYYSQIVNDFQKGDIAEGYSVSREKKESFPLTVTSAQKNPTAFYLCASSIRRGTGGIDSNQPQHFGDGTRLSIL.

The rearrangement uses TRBV7-9 and TRBJ2-5, with D unclear. This CDR3 contains 11 residues. Per the germline V gene, CDR1 is SEHNR and CDR2 is FQNEAQ (reference sequence). Trimming took off 4 bases at V and 1 base at J, with 1 base between the two ends. DNA for the CDR3: TGTGCCAGCAGCTCCCAAGAGACCCAGTACTTC. Protein sequence: CASSSQETQYF. The whole variable domain, filled in from reference TRBV7-9 and TRBJ2-5, reads DTGVSQNPRHKITKRGQNVTFRCDPISEHNRLYWYRQTLGQGPEFLTYFQNEAQLEKSRLLSDRFSAERPKGSFSTLEIQRTEQGDSAMYLCASSSQETQYFGPGTRLLVL.

The chain uses TRBV19 and TRBJ1-4, with D possibly being TRBD1 (5 bases). The CDR3 is 15 residues long. Trimming took 5 bases from V and 8 from J, leaving 18 bases between them. CDR1 and CDR2 from the germline V gene are LNHDA and SQIVND (reference sequence). The CDR3 spells CASSLMGDPTEKLFF. CDR3 nucleotide sequence: TGTGCCAGTAGTCTCATGGGGGACCCTACCGAAAAACTGTTTTTT.

The genes are TRBV7-9 and TRBJ1-4; TRBD1 matches at 12 bases. The germline gives CDR1 SEHNR, CDR2 FQNEAQ (reference sequence). The CDR3 consists of 14 residues. V was clipped by 5 bases and J by 8 bases; unmatched bases: 3. This CDR3 reads CASSPGTGGEKLFF. DNA for the CDR3: TGTGCCAGCAGCCCCGGGACAGGGGGCGAAAAACTGTTTTTT.

The gene calls are TRBV5-6 and TRBJ1-5, with D perhaps matching TRBD1 (6 bases). From germline, CDR1 is SGHDT and CDR2 YYEEEE. The CDR3 consists of 15 residues. V lost 3 bases to trimming and J lost 3 bases, with 13 bases between them. The CDR3 reads CASSSRQAHNQPQHF. The CDR3 nucleotides read TGTGCCAGCAGCTCAAGACAGGCACACAATCAGCCCCAGCATTTT.

V usage is TRBV3-1 (or the pseudogene TRBV3-2) and J usage is TRBJ1-2; D might be TRBD1 (5 bases). Germline V lookup: CDR1 LGHDT, CDR2 YNNKEL (reference sequence). The CDR3 extends over 15 amino acids. The V gene lost 3 bases and the J gene lost 1 base, with 12 bases spanning the gap. CDR3 sequence reads: CASSHPGQGNYGYTF. CDR3 nucleotides: TGTGCCAGCAGCCATCCTGGGCAGGGTAACTATGGCTACACCTTC.

This clone has only one observation. The CDR3 DNA follows: TGTGCCAGCAGCACCCGACAGGGACGCTCCTACGAGCAGTACTTC. Encoded protein: CASSTRQGRSYEQYF. The chain has TRBV7-8 and TRBJ2-7, with TRBD1 matching over 7 bases. CDR3 length: 15 amino acids. Germline lookup yields CDR1 SGHVS and CDR2 FQNEAQ. V lost 5 bases, J lost 0 bases, and 7 bases stayed unmatched.